These 9 T cell receptor beta chains were sequenced from one sample in a study of Tregs in tolerant kidney transplant recipients. The assay was immunoSEQ multiplex PCR, and TCRdb's table has in-frame clones only and misses some. Its table records about 48,000 clones. The sequences come from CD4+ T cells from blood, collected before the transplant. The receptors here all came from a human donor who received a combined kidney and bone marrow transplant.

With regard to this clone: The observed sequence ends 3 residues before the CDR3 terminus, with the missing tail filled in from the germline J gene. The chain links TRBV28 to TRBJ1-5; 11 bases are a match to TRBD1. V trimming: 5 bases; J trimming: 6 bases; junction bases outside the gene matches: 9. Germline values: CDR1 MDHEN, CDR2 SYDVKM. This CDR3 has 16 residues. The CDR3 bases that were read are TGTGCCAGCAGTCTTGGACAGGGGGCGGGGCCTCAGCCC. It encodes CASSLGQGAGPQP. In full, the CDR3 is CASSLGQGAGPQPQHF.

In regard to this clone: The read terminates 3 residues ahead of where the CDR3 ends, so the germline J gene completes it. The chain employs TRBV20-1 and TRBJ1-2, with D perhaps matching TRBD1 (6 bases). The CDR3 runs 13 residues. In germline, CDR1 is DFQATT, CDR2 SNEGSKA (reference sequence). V lost 0 bases, J lost 6 bases, and 11 bases lay in between. The CDR3 loop is CSARDPTGNGYTF. The CDR3 bases that were read are TGCAGTGCTAGAGATCCCACAGGGAATGGC.

A word on this clone: The read halts 3 residues ahead of the CDR3 end, with the missing end drawn from the germline J gene. The chain combines TRBV5-1 with TRBJ1-1; perhaps TRBD1 as D (6 bases). This CDR3 region has 14 residues. V gave up 3 bases and J gave up 3 bases, with 12 bases separating them. In germline, CDR1 is SGHRS, CDR2 YFSETQ. The CDR3 DNA, read in part, is TGCGCCAGCAGCTCAGACAGGACTTACACTGAA. It yields the protein CASSSDRTYTE. The whole CDR3 region reads CASSSDRTYTEAFF.

Regarding this clone: The observed sequence ends 3 residues before the CDR3 terminus, with the missing tail filled in from the germline J gene. The chain uses TRBV13 and TRBJ2-3; 7 bases are shared with TRBD2. The CDR3 extends over 17 amino acids. V lost 5 bases and J lost 2; bases outside the gene matches: 13. Germline V gene sequence: CDR1 PRHDT, CDR2 FYEKMQ (reference sequence). CDR3 loop: CASSPRGGFSNTDTQYF. The sequenced CDR3 bases are TGTGCCAGCAGCCCCCGGGGAGGGTTTAGTAACACAGATACG.

Concerning this clone itself: The observed sequence ends 3 residues before the CDR3 terminus, with the missing tail filled in from the germline J gene. V is TRBV19 and J is TRBJ1-2; D is possibly TRBD1 (5 bases). V gave up 5 bases and J gave up 0 bases, with 13 bases separating them. CDR3 size: 15 residues. Germline values: CDR1 LNHDA, CDR2 SQIVND (reference sequence). The CDR3 DNA, read in part, is TGTGCCAGTAGTCGGGGGACCGCAGCTAACTATGGC. This encodes CASSRGTAANYG. In full, the CDR3 is CASSRGTAANYGYTF. Complete variable domain (other parts from reference TRBV19 and TRBJ1-2): DGGITQSPKYLFRKEGQNVTLSCEQNLNHDAMYWYRQDPGQGLRLIYYSQIVNDFQKGDIAEGYSVSREKKESFPLTVTSAQKNPTAFYLCASSRGTAANYGYTFGSGTRLTVV.

On this clone: Read data end 3 residues before the CDR3 end; the end is taken from the germline J gene. The genes are TRBV7-3 and TRBJ2-2, with TRBD1 identical over 7 bases. This CDR3 has 14 residues. Per germline, CDR1 SGHTA and CDR2 FQGTGA. The junction had 3 bases not matched to a gene; V was cut back by 1 base and J by 7 bases. The CDR3 is CASSLRSGGGELFF. The CDR3 DNA, read in part, is TGTGCCAGCAGCTTAAGATCAGGGGGCGGGGAG.

Concerning this clone: The CDR3 end lies 3 residues beyond the end of the read and is filled in from the germline J gene. V gene TRBV30 combines with J gene TRBJ2-7, with D tentatively TRBD1 or TRBD2 (5 bases each). Germline V CDR1 and CDR2: GTSNPN, SVGIG (reference sequence). The V and J ends lost 7 bases and 3 bases respectively, with 10 bases between them. The CDR3 is 11 amino acids. The sequenced CDR3 bases are TGTGCCTCTAAGGGGAGCTACGAG. Protein: CASKGSYE. The entire CDR3 reads CASKGSYEQYF.

Comment on this clone: The read ends 3 residues shy of where the CDR3 ends; the end is completed using the germline J gene. The chain links TRBV20-1 to TRBJ2-4; 8 positions agree with TRBD1. The germline V gene encodes CDR1 DFQATT and CDR2 SNEGSKA (reference sequence). With V trimmed by 6 bases and J by 7 bases, 11 bases remained unmatched. The CDR3 has 14 amino acids. CDR3: CSAQPGTGLNIQYF. The CDR3 bases that were read are TGCAGTGCCCAACCCGGGACAGGCCTGAACATT.

CDR3 residues: CAWSFNQGNEQFF. CDR3 bases read: TGTGCCTGGAGTTTCAACCAGGGGAATGAG. The genes are TRBV30 and TRBJ2-1; tentatively, D is TRBD1 (6 bases). The CDR3 extends 3 residues past the end of the read, so its final part is completed from the germline J gene. The CDR3 runs 13 residues. Germline V gives CDR1 GTSNPN, CDR2 SVGIG (reference sequence). Trimming removed 2 bases from V and 7 bases from J, with 12 bases in between. Full variable domain (missing parts from reference TRBV30 and TRBJ2-1): SQTIHQWPATLVQPVGSPLSLECTVEGTSNPNLYWYRQAAGRGLQLLFYSVGIGQISSEVPQNLSASRPQDRQFILSSKKLLLSDSGFYLCAWSFNQGNEQFFGPGTRLTVL.